One and the same sample provided the 13 T cell receptor beta chains below, sequenced in a study of CD8 T cells in ankylosing spondylitis. One entry per CDR3 protein results from TCRdb running MiXCR on the 5' RACE reads. The table includes fewer than 400,000 distinct CDR3 sequences, roughly 15% detected once. The sequenced sample consisted of blood, either unsorted or a sorted T cell fraction (not recorded which). Receptor source: a male donor with ankylosing spondylitis or in good health (not recorded which).

V usage is TRBV5-1 and J usage is TRBJ1-2; no clear D gene. The germline V gene has CDR1 SGHRS and CDR2 YFSETQ. The CDR3 contains 13 residues. The V gene lost 0 bases and the J gene lost 8 bases, with 11 bases spanning the gap. The CDR3 sequence is CASSLEPSGGYTF. CDR3 DNA sequence: TGCGCCAGCAGCTTGGAACCGTCGGGGGGCTACACCTTC.

This clonotype has a count of ten or more. The chain is built from TRBV11-2 and TRBJ2-2; D might be TRBD1 (5 bases). V was cut by 5 bases and J by 0 bases, with 10 bases left in between. CDR3 length: 15 amino acids. CDR1 and CDR2 from the germline V gene are SGHAT and FQNNGV. The CDR3 loop reads CASSRGYSNTGELFF. The CDR3 DNA follows: TGTGCCAGCAGCAGGGGATATTCGAACACCGGGGAGCTGTTTTTT.

The V gene is TRBV11-2, the J gene TRBJ2-2; either TRBD1 or TRBD2 may fit D (5 bases each). The CDR3 totals 15 residues. The germline V gene encodes CDR1 SGHAT and CDR2 FQNNGV. V dropped 3 bases and J dropped 0 bases, with 8 bases sitting between them. For the CDR3, the DNA is TGTGCCAGCAGCTTGGGACGAACGAACACCGGGGAGCTGTTTTTT. This gives the protein CASSLGRTNTGELFF.

This clonotype occurred many times. The junction departs from the called germline gene at one end, perhaps through a read error. The rearrangement links TRBV5-1 to TRBJ2-3, with 9 positions matching TRBD2. Germline-derived CDR1 and CDR2 are SGHRS and YFSETQ. The CDR3 runs to 14 residues. In nucleotides, the CDR3 is TGCGCCAGCTGCTTAGCGGGAGAGGCAGATACGCAGTATTTT. Protein product: CASCLAGEADTQYF. The full variable domain, completed using reference TRBV5-1 and TRBJ2-3, is KAGVTQTPRYLIKTRGQQVTLSCSPISGHRSVSWYQQTPGQGLQFLFEYFSETQRNKGNFPGRFSGRQFSNSRSEMNVSTLELGDSALYLCASCLAGEADTQYFGPGTRLTVL.

The V call is TRBV11-2, the J call TRBJ2-5, with TRBD2 matching over 8 bases. The germline gives CDR1 SGHAT, CDR2 FQNNGV. CDR3 length: 17 amino acids. With 0 bases clipped from V and 2 bases from J, the junction kept 8 bases outside the gene matches. The CDR3 loop is CASSLDYGAGDQETQYF. CDR3 nucleotide sequence: TGTGCCAGCAGCTTAGATTATGGAGCGGGGGATCAAGAGACCCAGTACTTC.

CDR3 protein: CASSLEGGASTDTQYF. The CDR3 nucleotides are TGTGCCAGCAGCTTGGAAGGGGGGGCCAGCACAGATACGCAGTATTTT. The J gene is TRBJ2-3, the V gene TRBV7-9, with a tentative D call TRBD2 (7 bases). The CDR3 has 16 amino acids. Germline-derived CDR1 and CDR2 are SEHNR and FQNEAQ (reference sequence). Trimming removed 3 bases from V and 0 bases from J, with 13 bases in between.

This clonotype was observed a few times. The chain has TRBV20-1 and TRBJ2-7; 8 bases are shared with TRBD1. The V gene's germline CDR1 is DFQATT and CDR2 SNEGSKA (reference sequence). V lost 5 bases to trimming and J lost 4 bases; unmatched junction nucleotides: 7. The CDR3 runs to 13 residues. The chain's CDR3 is CSASQGDWYEQYF. As DNA, the CDR3 is TGCAGTGCTTCACAGGGGGACTGGTACGAGCAGTACTTC.

This clonotype came up many times. The chain couples TRBV2 to TRBJ1-3; the D is unclear. The length of the CDR3 is 12 residues. The germline V gene encodes CDR1 SNHLY and CDR2 FYNNEI. Trimming removed 9 bases at V and 1 base at J, with 7 bases between. This chain's CDR3 is CARKGSGNTIYF. The CDR3 nucleotides read TGTGCCAGGAAGGGTTCTGGAAACACCATATATTTT.

The rearrangement links TRBV6-1 to TRBJ2-5; TRBD1 matches at 7 bases. The CDR3 consists of 14 residues. Germline CDR1 reads MNHNS; CDR2 reads SASEGT. V dropped 6 bases and J dropped 5; count of bases not matched to a gene: 9. CDR3: CASRGDSLRETQYF. For the CDR3, the DNA is TGTGCCAGCAGGGGGGACAGCCTACGGGAGACCCAGTACTTC.

This chain connects TRBV5-1 to TRBJ1-2; possibly TRBD1 for D (6 bases). This CDR3 region has 13 residues. V was cut by 1 base and J by 6 bases, with 10 bases left in between. Germline V gene sequence: CDR1 SGHRS, CDR2 YFSETQ. This CDR3 reads CASSLQGLDGYTF. The CDR3 DNA is TGCGCCAGCAGCTTGCAGGGGCTGGATGGCTACACCTTC.

The chain combines TRBV5-1 with TRBJ2-4; D is uncertain. Trimming cost V 0 bases and J 4 bases, with 11 bases left between them. The CDR3 extends over 15 amino acids. Germline V gene data show CDR1 as SGHRS and CDR2 as YFSETQ. CDR3 sequence reads: CASSLGGYQKNIQYF. CDR3 DNA sequence: TGCGCCAGCAGCTTGGGGGGTTATCAAAAAAACATTCAGTACTTC.

The V call is TRBV7-2, the J call TRBJ1-1; 9 bases agree with TRBD1. From germline, CDR1 is SGHTA and CDR2 FQGNSA. The CDR3 loop spans 16 amino acids. The junction had 8 bases not matched to a gene; V was cut back by 3 bases and J by 3 bases. The CDR3 sequence is CASSFTSGQGDTEAFF. The CDR3 nucleotides are TGTGCCAGCAGCTTTACCTCGGGACAGGGAGACACTGAAGCTTTCTTT.

This clonotype was seen at least ten times. The chain uses TRBV24-1 and TRBJ2-1; 7 bases fit TRBD2. Germline loops: CDR1 KGHDR, CDR2 SFDVKD. V trimming: 3 bases; J trimming: 5 bases; junction bases outside the gene matches: 9. The CDR3 is 16 residues long. CDR3 protein: CATSDPRRGINNEQFF. Written as DNA, the CDR3 is TGTGCCACCAGTGATCCGAGGCGGGGGATCAACAATGAGCAGTTCTTC.